This TCR beta chain derives from a study of read filtering for tumor transcriptome and immune sequencing. Across the whole study: Whole-transcriptome libraries were prepared after DNase treatment.

The CDR3 runs to 16 residues. The trim removed 2 bases at V and 6 bases at J, leaving 5 bases unmatched. Looked up from germline, CDR1 is LNHNV and CDR2 is YYDKDF (reference sequence). Study-wide points: Compared with RNA-seq, IR-seq gave much higher clonotype depth and reliability. Single-read clonotypes: about 81.9% of IR-seq clonotypes (around 3.5% of reads), more than 70% of RNA-seq clonotypes (nearly 45% of reads).

This clonotype was detected many times. Its antigen is unidentified. The library was built from roughly 400 ng RNA with molecular barcoded adaptors for alpha/delta and beta/gamma chains. MiXCR, applied by TCRdb to the reads, yields one record per CDR3 protein. The sample holds over 90,000 distinct CDR3 sequences, 20% to 25% seen once. The V call is TRBV15, the J call TRBJ2-1; 12 bases fit TRBD1. The sequenced material came from a population of CD138-negative cells sorted from bone marrow. The receptor's source is a donor at least 40 years old with multiple myeloma. DNA for the CDR3: TGTGCCACCAGCAGATACGGGACAGGGGGCATCAATGAGCAGTTCTTC. This encodes CATSRYGTGGINEQFF.